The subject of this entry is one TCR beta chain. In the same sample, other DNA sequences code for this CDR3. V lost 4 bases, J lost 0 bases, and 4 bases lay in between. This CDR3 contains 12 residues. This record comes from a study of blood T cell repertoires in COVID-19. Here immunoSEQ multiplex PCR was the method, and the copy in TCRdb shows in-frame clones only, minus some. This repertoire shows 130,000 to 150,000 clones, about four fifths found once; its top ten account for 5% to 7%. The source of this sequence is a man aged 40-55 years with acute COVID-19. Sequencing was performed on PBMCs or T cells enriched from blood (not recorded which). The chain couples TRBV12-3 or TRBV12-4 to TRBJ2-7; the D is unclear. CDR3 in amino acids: CASSSRSYEQYF. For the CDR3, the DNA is TGTGCCAGCAGTTCTCGCTCCTACGAGCAGTACTTC.